This TCR beta chain was recorded in a study of blood T cell repertoires in COVID-19. Study-wide context: The samples span acute and convalescent COVID-19 from the United States, Italy and Spain. Sources were T cells, B-cell-depleted T cells, or PBMCs; the material itself was cDNA or gDNA.

Germline CDR1 reads MDHEN; CDR2 reads SYDVKM. Trimming at V came to 7 bases and at J to 1 base, leaving 15 bases not matched to a gene. CDR3 length equals 18 residues. The assay was immunoSEQ multiplex PCR, and TCRdb's table has in-frame clones only and misses some. This sample has about 170,000 clones, with 82% found just once. This clonotype was obtained from a woman aged 80 or older with active or convalescent COVID-19. The sample was peripheral blood. This chain connects TRBV28 to TRBJ2-5; 10 nucleotides match TRBD1. The CDR3 protein is CASTSDPRTGGFQETQYF. In nucleotides, the CDR3 is TGTGCCAGCACCTCCGACCCTCGGACAGGGGGTTTCCAAGAGACCCAGTACTTC. Full variable domain (outside the CDR3, taken from reference TRBV28 and TRBJ2-5): DVKVTQSSRYLVKRTGEKVFLECVQDMDHENMFWYRQDPGLGLRLIYFSYDVKMKEKGDIPEGYSVSREKKERFSLILESASTNQTSMYLCASTSDPRTGGFQETQYFGPGTRLLVL.